This is a list of T cell receptor beta chains from one sample in a study of shared clonotypes between healthy human individuals. Libraries were prepared by immunoSEQ multiplex PCR; TCRdb keeps only in-frame clonotypes and omits some of them. The sample carries roughly 2.6 million clones, approximately 90% recorded once. Sequenced material: naive CD4+ T cells sorted from blood. Every receptor here comes from a man between 18 and 35 years old in good health. Each CDR3 is given with its conserved first and last residue. The size entry is marked missing in some rows and otherwise reads once, few, many or a size class.

>.|TRBV28
CASKRGPNEKLFF
>once|TRBV5-1
CASSFRDRGNEQYF
>few|TRBV20-1
CSASGGNEQFF
>.|TRBV6-5
CASSYPGIVGGYTF
>.|TRBV5-6
CASSLGRRLAATEQFF
>.|TRBV5-1
CASSLAWETTGELFF
>.|TRBV5-1
CASSLDGAGSGYTF
>.|TRBV4-2
CASSQPGLAGGSYQETQYF
>.|TRBV2
CASSDTGGPNYGYTF
>.|TRBV7-8
CASSPVQALSEQYF
>.|TRBV5-4
CASSLNNPQEQYF
>.|TRBV5-1
CASSLGWTVTGELFF
>.|TRBV6-5
CASSYPRTSDTQYF
>.|TRBV27
CASSREAGASTDTQYF
>.|TRBV2
CASSETGTRGTGELFF
>.|TRBV10-2
CASSGFGGRGEKLFF
>.|TRBV11-1
CASSLDLGAPNEQYF
>.|TRBV18
CASSPEGTSLREQYF
>.|TRBV27
CASSFLSGGGAGEQYF
>.|TRBV18
CASSPPRGRLPYEQYF
>.|TRBV6-6
CASSSQNYNEQFF
>.|TRBV6-1
CASSLTSLGETQYF
>.|TRBV28
CASSRGYSNQPQHF
>.|TRBV28
CASSKPGQGPYEQYF
>.|TRBV9
CASSVGLAAYTDTQYF
>once|TRBV28
CASSLQGARGYTF
>.|TRBV6-5
CASSTPGLTAYEQYF
>.|TRBV11-2
CASSLIRGQGQETQYF
>.|TRBV7-9
CASSLDRAGLSPLHF
>.|TRBV7-2
CASRSRSGQETQYF
>once|TRBV7-8
CASSLASTDTQYF
>.|TRBV30
CAWSADGFYNSPLHF
>.|TRBV6-5
CASSYSLLDSRFF
>.|TRBV9
CASSVGTGGPSGELFF
>once|TRBV6-1
CASSGQGALSPLHF
>.|TRBV4-3
CASSPRQATNEKLFF
>.|TRBV14
CASSQVGQLNNSPLHF
>.|TRBV6-5
CASSYGTGVGELFF
>.|TRBV14
CAGSPRGLSNTDTQYF
>.|TRBV29-1
CSVEKTGGSGTF
>few|TRBV25-1
CASSRRTGHGNTIYF
>once|TRBV5-4
CATDQGRPNTEAFF
>.|TRBV30
CAWKGRINTEAFF
>.|TRBV5-1
CASSTPDRQETQYF
>.|TRBV4-1
CASSQAGTGVLYEQYF
>.|TRBV18
CASSPRIHEAFF
>.|TRBV5-6
CASSLGRRATEAFF
>.|TRBV27
CASSLRGLMNTEAFF
>.|TRBV2
CASSVEGLSNYGYTF
>once|TRBV5-1
CASSILAGEYEQYF
>few|TRBV30
CAWSNKGEAFF
>.|TRBV6-1
CASRGGQLRIYGYTF